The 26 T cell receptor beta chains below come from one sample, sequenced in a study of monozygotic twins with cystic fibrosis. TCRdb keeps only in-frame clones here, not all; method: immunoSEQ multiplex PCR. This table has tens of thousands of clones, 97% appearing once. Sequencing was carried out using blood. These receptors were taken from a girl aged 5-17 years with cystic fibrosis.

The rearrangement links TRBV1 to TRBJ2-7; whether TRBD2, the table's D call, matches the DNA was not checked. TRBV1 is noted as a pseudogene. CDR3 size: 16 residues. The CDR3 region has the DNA TGCACCAGCAGTCCCCTTGGACTAGCGGACTCCTACGAGCAGTACGTC. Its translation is CTSSPLGLADSYEQYV.

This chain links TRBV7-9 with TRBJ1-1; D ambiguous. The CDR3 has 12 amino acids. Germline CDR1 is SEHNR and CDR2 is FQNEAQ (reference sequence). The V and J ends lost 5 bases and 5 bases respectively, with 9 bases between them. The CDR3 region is CASSLVKTEAFF. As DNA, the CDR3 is TGTGCCAGCAGCCTAGTAAAAACTGAAGCTTTCTTT.

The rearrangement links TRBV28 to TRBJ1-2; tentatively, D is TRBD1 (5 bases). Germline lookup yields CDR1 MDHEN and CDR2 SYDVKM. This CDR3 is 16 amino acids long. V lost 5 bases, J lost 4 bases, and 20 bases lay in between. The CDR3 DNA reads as TGTGCCAGCAGTCTCCCATTTGCAGGCGGGGGCTATGGCTACACCTTC. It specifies CASSLPFAGGGYGYTF.

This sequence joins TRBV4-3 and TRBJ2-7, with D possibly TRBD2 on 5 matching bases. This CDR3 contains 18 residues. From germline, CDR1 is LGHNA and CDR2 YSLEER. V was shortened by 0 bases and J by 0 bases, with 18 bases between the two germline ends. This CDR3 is CASSQEDGRGLDSYEQYF. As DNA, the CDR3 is TGCGCCAGCAGCCAAGAAGATGGTCGGGGTCTAGACTCCTACGAGCAGTACTTC.

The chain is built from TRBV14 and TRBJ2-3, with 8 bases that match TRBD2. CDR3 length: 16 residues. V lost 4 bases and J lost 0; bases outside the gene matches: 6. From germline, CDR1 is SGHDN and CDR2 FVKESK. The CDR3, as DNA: TGTGCCAGCAGCCCCTGGACTAGCAGTAGCACAGATACGCAGTATTTT. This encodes CASSPWTSSSTDTQYF.

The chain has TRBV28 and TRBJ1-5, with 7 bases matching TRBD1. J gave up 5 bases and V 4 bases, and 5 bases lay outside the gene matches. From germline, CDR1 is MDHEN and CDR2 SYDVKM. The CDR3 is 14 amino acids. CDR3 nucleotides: TGTGCCAGCAGTTCGGGACAGATCTATCAGCCCCAGCATTTT. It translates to CASSSGQIYQPQHF.

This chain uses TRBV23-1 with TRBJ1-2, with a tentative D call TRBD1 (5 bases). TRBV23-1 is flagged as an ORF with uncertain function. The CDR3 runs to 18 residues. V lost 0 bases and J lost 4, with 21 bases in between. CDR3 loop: CASSQSVGARGDGYGYTF. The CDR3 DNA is TGCGCCAGCAGTCAATCGGTCGGAGCGAGAGGGGACGGCTATGGCTACACCTTC.

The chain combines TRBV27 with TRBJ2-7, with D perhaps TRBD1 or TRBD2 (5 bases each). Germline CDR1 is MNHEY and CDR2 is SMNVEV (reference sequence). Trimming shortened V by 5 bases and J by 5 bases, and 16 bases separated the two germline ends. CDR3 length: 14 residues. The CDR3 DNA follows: TGTGCCAGCAGTCCCCTGGGGGTGGGAGACGAGCAGTACTTC. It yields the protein CASSPLGVGDEQYF.

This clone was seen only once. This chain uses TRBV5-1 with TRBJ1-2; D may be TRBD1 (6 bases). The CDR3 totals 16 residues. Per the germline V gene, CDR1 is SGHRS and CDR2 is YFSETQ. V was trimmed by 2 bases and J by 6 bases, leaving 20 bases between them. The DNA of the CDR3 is TGCGCCAGCAGCTTCTCGTTCCGCGTCGCAGGGGATGGCTACACCTTC. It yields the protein CASSFSFRVAGDGYTF.

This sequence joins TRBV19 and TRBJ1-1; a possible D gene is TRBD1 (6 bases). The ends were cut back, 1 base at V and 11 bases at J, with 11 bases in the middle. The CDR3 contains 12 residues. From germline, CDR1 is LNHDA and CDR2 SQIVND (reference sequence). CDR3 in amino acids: CASSIGQAPAFF. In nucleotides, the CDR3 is TGTGCCAGTAGTATAGGACAGGCTCCTGCTTTCTTT.

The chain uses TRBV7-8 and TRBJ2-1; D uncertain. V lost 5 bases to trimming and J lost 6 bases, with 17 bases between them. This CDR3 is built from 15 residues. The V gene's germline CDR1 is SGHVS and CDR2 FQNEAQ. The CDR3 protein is CASSVTGLLANEQFF. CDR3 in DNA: TGTGCCAGCAGCGTAACCGGGCTCCTCGCCAATGAGCAGTTCTTC.

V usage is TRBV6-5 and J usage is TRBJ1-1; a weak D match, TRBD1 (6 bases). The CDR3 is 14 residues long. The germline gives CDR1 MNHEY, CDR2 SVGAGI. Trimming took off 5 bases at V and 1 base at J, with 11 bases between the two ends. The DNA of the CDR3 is TGTGCCAGCAGTCAACAGGGAAGGAACACTGAAGCTTTCTTT. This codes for CASSQQGRNTEAFF.

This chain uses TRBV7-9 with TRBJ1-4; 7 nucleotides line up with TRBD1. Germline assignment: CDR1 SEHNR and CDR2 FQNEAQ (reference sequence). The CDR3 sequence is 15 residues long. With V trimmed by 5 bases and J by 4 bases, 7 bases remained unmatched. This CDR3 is CASSPGTVHNEKLFF. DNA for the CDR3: TGTGCCAGCAGCCCCGGGACAGTTCATAATGAAAAACTGTTTTTT.

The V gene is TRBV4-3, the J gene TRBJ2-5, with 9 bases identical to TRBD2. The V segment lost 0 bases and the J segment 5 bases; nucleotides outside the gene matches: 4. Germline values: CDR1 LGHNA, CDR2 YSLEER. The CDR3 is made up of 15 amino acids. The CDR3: CASSQERGLAETQYF. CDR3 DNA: TGCGCCAGCAGCCAAGAAAGGGGACTAGCTGAGACCCAGTACTTC.

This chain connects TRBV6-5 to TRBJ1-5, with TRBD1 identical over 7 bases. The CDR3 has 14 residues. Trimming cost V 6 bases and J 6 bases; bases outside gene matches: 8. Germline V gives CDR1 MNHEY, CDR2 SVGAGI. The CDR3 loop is CASRNRGGGQPQHF. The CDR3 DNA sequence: TGTGCCAGCAGAAACAGGGGAGGAGGTCAGCCCCAGCATTTT.

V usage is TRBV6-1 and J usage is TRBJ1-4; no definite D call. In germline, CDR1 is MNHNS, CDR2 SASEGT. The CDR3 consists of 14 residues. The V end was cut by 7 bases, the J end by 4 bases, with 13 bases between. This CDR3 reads CASTSDPYNEKLFF. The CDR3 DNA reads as TGTGCCAGCACGTCAGACCCATATAATGAAAAACTGTTTTTT.

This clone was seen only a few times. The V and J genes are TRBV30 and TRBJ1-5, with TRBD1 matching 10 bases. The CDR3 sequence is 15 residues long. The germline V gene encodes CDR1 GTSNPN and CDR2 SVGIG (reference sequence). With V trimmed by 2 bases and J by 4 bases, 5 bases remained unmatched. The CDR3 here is CAWSPGTGVNQPQHF. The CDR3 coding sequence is TGTGCCTGGAGTCCCGGGACAGGGGTAAATCAGCCCCAGCATTTT. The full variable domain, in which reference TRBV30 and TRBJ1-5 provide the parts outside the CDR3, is SQTIHQWPATLVQPVGSPLSLECTVEGTSNPNLYWYRQAAGRGLQLLFYSVGIGQISSEVPQNLSASRPQDRQFILSSKKLLLSDSGFYLCAWSPGTGVNQPQHFGDGTRLSIL.

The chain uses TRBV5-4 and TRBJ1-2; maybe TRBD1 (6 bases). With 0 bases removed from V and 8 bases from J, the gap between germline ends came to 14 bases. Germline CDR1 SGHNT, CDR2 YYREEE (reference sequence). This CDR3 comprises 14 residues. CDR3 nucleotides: TGTGCCAGCAGCTTGGGAGACAGGCCTACCGGCTACACCTTC. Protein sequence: CASSLGDRPTGYTF.

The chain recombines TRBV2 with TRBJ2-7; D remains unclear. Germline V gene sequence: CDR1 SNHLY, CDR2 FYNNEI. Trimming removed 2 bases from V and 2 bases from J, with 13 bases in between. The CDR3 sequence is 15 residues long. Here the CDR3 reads CASSELDTETYEQYF. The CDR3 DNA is TGTGCCAGCAGTGAATTAGACACAGAGACCTACGAGCAGTACTTC.

For the CDR3, the DNA is TGTGCCAGCACTTCTCCCCTAGGTGTCGAGCAGTACTTC. Translation gives CASTSPLGVEQYF. The V and J genes are TRBV6-5 and TRBJ2-7; D unresolved. The germline V gene has CDR1 MNHEY and CDR2 SVGAGI. Trimming shortened V by 7 bases and J by 6 bases, and 16 bases separated the two germline ends. This CDR3 region has 13 residues.

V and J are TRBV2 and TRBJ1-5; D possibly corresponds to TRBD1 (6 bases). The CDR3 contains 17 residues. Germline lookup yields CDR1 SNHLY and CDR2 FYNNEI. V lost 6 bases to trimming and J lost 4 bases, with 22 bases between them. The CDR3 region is CASSPGTPHSRNQPQHF. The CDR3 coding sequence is TGTGCCAGCAGCCCCGGGACACCCCACAGTAGGAATCAGCCCCAGCATTTT.

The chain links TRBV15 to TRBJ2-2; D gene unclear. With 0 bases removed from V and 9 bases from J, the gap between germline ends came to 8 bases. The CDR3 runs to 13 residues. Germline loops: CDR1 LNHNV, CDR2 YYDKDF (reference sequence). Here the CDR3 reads CATSRDSSWELFF. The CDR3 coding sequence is TGTGCCACCAGCAGAGATTCATCCTGGGAGCTGTTTTTT.

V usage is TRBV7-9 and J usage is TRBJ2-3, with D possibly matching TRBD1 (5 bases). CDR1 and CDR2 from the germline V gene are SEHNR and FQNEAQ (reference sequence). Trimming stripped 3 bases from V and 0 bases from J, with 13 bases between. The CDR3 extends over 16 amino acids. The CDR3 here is CASSLAPTVSTDTQYF. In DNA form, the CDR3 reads TGTGCCAGCAGCTTGGCCCCGACAGTTAGCACAGATACGCAGTATTTT.

The CDR3 DNA reads as TGCAGCGAATACGAGCAGTACGTC. Translating it yields CSEYEQYV. The chain links TRBV29-1 to TRBJ2-7; unclear D gene. Trimming took 7 bases from V and 4 from J, leaving 2 bases between them. Germline lookup yields CDR1 SQVTM and CDR2 ANQGSEA. The CDR3 is made up of 8 amino acids.

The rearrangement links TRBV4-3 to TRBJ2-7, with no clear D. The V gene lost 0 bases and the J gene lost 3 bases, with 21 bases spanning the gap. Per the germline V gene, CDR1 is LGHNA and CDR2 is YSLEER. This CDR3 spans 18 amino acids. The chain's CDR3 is CASSQDLQPSLQRYEQYF. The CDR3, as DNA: TGCGCCAGCAGCCAAGATCTTCAACCCTCCCTCCAGCGCTACGAGCAGTACTTC.

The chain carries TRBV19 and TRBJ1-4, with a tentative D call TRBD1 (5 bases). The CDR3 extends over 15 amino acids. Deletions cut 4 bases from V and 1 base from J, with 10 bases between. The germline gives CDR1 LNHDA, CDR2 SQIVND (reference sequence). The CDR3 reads CASSKITGTNEKLFF. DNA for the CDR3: TGTGCCAGTAGTAAGATAACAGGAACTAATGAAAAACTGTTTTTT.